Here is one T cell receptor (beta chain) with its context. Its matching antigen is unknown. This record belongs to a study of shared clonotypes between healthy human individuals. Study-wide background: Plates per donor: three CD4 naive, three CD4 memory, two CD8 naive, one CD8 memory. Whole-study findings and limits: Some naive CD4 clonotypes, 4% to 6%, turned up in common across four donors. The small donor group covered limited genetic and exposure diversity.

V lost 6 bases and J lost 1, with 10 bases in between. CDR1 and CDR2 from the germline V gene are ENHRY and SYGVKD. The CDR3 covers 13 residues. Terminally differentiated effector memory CD45RA+ cells were excluded from the naive CD8 cells, which were CD45RO-negative and positively selected for CCR7. At deep level, the assay was performed. Sequencing was performed with immunoSEQ multiplex PCR; in TCRdb, only in-frame clones are kept and a portion is missing. This sample yields roughly 550,000 clones, of which just under 97% are seen a single time; 0.095% to 0.12% belongs to the top ten. This TCR was sampled from a woman aged 30 to 39 in good health. The rearrangement links TRBV10-3 to TRBJ2-7; D is undetermined. Sequenced: naive CD8+ T cells sorted from blood. The CDR3 sequence is CAISPPDSYEQYF. DNA of the CDR3: TGTGCCATCAGCCCCCCAGATTCCTACGAGCAGTACTTC.